This T cell receptor beta chain originates from a study of response to subunit inactivated influenza vaccine. This clonotype came up a few times. Each CDR3 protein gets one entry after TCRdb re-called the RT-PCR reads with MiXCR. This sample has around 600,000 distinct CDR3 sequences, with 11% found just once. J was trimmed by 1 base and V by 10 bases; bases with no gene match: 6. CDR1 MDHEN and CDR2 SYDVKM come from the germline V gene. This CDR3 is 14 amino acids long. These data are also associated with another study on T cells expressing NK-cell markers. As that report states: Template switching by 5'RACE with UMIs generated the TCR beta cDNA. Each of roughly 6 donors carried dominant NKG2C+ clonotypes accounting for about 1.0-8% of CD8+ T cells. A few of the donors also had these clonotypes leading their CD3+CD56-NKG2C+ fraction. Certain NKG2C+ T cell clones were expanded, and their HCMV specificity remained unclear.

The rearrangement joins TRBV28 to TRBJ2-1, with 8 bases identical to TRBD1. This TCR derives from a man aged 50-59 years who received an inactivated influenza vaccine. The sequenced sample was PBMCs from blood, obtained on the day of vaccination. The CDR3 region has the DNA TGTGCCATCGACAGGGGAGAATCCTACAATGAGCAGTTCTTC. It encodes CAIDRGESYNEQFF.